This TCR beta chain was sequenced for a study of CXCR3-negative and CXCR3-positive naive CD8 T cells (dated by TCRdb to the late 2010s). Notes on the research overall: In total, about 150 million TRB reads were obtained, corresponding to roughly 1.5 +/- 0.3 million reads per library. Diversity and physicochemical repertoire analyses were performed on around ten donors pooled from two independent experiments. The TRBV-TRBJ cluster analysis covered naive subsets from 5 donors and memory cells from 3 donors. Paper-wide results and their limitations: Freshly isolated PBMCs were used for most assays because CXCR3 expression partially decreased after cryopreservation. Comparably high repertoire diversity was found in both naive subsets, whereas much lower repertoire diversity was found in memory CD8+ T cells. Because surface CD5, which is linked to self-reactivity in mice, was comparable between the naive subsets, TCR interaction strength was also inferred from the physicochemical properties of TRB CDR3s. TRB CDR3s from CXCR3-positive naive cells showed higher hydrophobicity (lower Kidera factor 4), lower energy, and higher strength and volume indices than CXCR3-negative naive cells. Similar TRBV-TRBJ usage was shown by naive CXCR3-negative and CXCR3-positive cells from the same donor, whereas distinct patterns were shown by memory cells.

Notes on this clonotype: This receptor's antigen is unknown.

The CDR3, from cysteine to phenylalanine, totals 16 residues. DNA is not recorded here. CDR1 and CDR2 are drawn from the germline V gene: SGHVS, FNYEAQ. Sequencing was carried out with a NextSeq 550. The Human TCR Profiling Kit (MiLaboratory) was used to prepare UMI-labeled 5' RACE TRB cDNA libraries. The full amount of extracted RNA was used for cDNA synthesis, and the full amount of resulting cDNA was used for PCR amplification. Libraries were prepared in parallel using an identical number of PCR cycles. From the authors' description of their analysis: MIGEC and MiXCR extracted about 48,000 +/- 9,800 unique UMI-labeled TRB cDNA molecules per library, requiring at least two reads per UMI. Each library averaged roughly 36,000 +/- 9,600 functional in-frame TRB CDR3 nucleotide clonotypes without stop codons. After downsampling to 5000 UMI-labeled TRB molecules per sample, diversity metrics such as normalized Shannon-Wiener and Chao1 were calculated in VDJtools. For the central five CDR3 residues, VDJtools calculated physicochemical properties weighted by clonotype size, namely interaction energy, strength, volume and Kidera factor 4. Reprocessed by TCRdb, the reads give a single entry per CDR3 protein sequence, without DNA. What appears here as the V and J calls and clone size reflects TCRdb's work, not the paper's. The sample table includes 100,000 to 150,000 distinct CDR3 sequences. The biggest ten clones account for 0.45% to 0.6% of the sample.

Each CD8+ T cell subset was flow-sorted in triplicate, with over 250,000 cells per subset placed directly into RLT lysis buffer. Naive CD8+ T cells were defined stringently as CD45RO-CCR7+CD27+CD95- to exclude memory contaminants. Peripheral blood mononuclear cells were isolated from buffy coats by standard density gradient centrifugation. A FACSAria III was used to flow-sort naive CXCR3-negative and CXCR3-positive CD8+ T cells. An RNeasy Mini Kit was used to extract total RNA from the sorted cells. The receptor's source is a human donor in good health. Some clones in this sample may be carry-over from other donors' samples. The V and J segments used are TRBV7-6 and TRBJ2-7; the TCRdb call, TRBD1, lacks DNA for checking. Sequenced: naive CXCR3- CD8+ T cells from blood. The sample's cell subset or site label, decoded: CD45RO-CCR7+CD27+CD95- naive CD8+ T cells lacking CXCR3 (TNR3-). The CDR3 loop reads CASSSNPDRGGYEQYF.